The text below deals with one TCR beta chain. The antigen remains undetermined. The record originates from a study of radiotherapy plus CTLA-4 blockade in lung cancer. Regarding the study as a whole: Response was reportedly best predicted by early blood T cell clone dynamics, with interferon-beta.

The CDR3 sequence is 11 residues long. Germline V gives CDR1 DFQATT, CDR2 SNEGSKA (reference sequence). J was trimmed by 13 bases and V by 5 bases; bases with no gene match: 11. The method was immunoSEQ multiplex PCR; TCRdb's version includes in-frame clones alone and lacks a portion of them. This sample has over 85,000 clones, with around 84% found just once. The sample in question was peripheral blood, obtained from a patient treated with radiotherapy plus ipilimumab. The chain links TRBV20-1 to TRBJ2-7; 7 bases map to TRBD2. The origin of this receptor is a human donor with non-small cell lung cancer that progressed on radiotherapy plus ipilimumab. The CDR3 loop reads CSAPKGTKDYF. CDR3 nucleotides: TGCAGTGCTCCTAAGGGGACTAAAGACTACTTC.